A single sample gave rise to the 9 T cell receptor beta chains below, sequenced in a study of T cells in Graves' hyperthyroidism and ophthalmopathy. RNA transcripts served as the template for amplifying TCR beta CDR3 regions. With the HTBI primer set, the TCR CDR3 went through a first round of RT-PCR. TCRdb reprocessed the multiplex PCR reads with MiXCR, giving one entry per CDR3 protein. The repertoire includes approximately 560,000 distinct CDR3 sequences, about 15% of them detected once, and around 7.3% sits in the top ten. The sequenced material came from blood. The receptors originated from a woman in her thirties with Graves' hyperthyroidism.

This clonotype was picked up many times. The V gene is TRBV15, the J gene TRBJ2-1; D is uncertain. The V end lost 8 bases, the J end lost 0 bases, and 8 bases lay between the germline ends. There are 13 residues in the CDR3. CDR1 is LNHNV and CDR2 is YYDKDF in the germline V gene (reference sequence). CDR3 sequence: CATCRSSYNEQFF. The CDR3 DNA reads as TGTGCCACCTGTCGAAGCTCCTACAATGAGCAGTTCTTC. Together with reference TRBV15 and TRBJ2-1, the CDR3 gives the full variable domain: DAMVIQNPRYQVTQFGKPVTLSCSQTLNHNVMYWYQQKSSQAPKLLFHYYDKDFNNEADTPDNFQSRRPNTSFCFLDIRSPGLGDTAMYLCATCRSSYNEQFFGPGTRLTVL.

This clonotype occurred a few times. The rearrangement joins TRBV3-1 to TRBJ1-4; tentative D call: TRBD1 (5 bases). The V end was cut by 7 bases, the J end by 7 bases, with 16 bases between. This CDR3 has 14 residues. Germline V gives CDR1 LGHDT, CDR2 YNNKEL (reference sequence). In DNA form, the CDR3 reads TGTGCCAGCACCCCGGGAGGGGCAGGTGAAAAACTGTTTTTT. It is translated as CASTPGGAGEKLFF.

Points on this clonotype: The junction departs from germline at one end; a sequencing error may be responsible. This chain joins TRBV12-3 or TRBV12-4 and TRBJ2-2; either TRBD1 or TRBD2 may supply D (6 bases each). CDR3 length: 13 amino acids. The chain's CDR3 is CAGSLGGGGELFF. CDR3 sequence (DNA): TGTGCCGGCAGTTTAGGAGGGGGCGGGGAGCTGTTTTTT.

The chain recombines TRBV5-1 with TRBJ1-4; a possible D gene is TRBD1 (5 bases). Germline V gives CDR1 SGHRS, CDR2 YFSETQ. V gave up 4 bases and J gave up 3 bases, with 13 bases separating them. The CDR3 is made up of 15 amino acids. CDR3 loop: CASSGQGSANEKLFF. CDR3 nucleotide sequence: TGCGCCAGCAGCGGGCAGGGTTCGGCTAATGAAAAACTGTTTTTT. Full variable domain (outside the CDR3, taken from reference TRBV5-1 and TRBJ1-4): KAGVTQTPRYLIKTRGQQVTLSCSPISGHRSVSWYQQTPGQGLQFLFEYFSETQRNKGNFPGRFSGRQFSNSRSEMNVSTLELGDSALYLCASSGQGSANEKLFFGSGTQLSVL.

Many counts were recorded for this clonotype. V gene TRBV20-1 combines with J gene TRBJ2-5; TRBD1 might be the D (7 bases). The V gene lost 2 bases and the J gene lost 4 bases, with 14 bases spanning the gap. In germline, CDR1 is DFQATT, CDR2 SNEGSKA (reference sequence). The CDR3 covers 14 residues. Here the CDR3 DNA reads TGCAGTGCTAGATTCGACAGGGAGGTAGAGACCCAGTACTTC. This translates into CSARFDREVETQYF.

CDR3 in amino acids: CASAQDFSTEAFF. The CDR3 DNA reads as TGTGCCAGCGCACAGGATTTCTCCACTGAAGCTTTCTTT. V is TRBV7-6 and J is TRBJ1-1; perhaps TRBD1 as D (5 bases). CDR3 length: 13 residues. Trimming shortened V by 8 bases and J by 4 bases, and 14 bases separated the two germline ends. CDR1 SGHVS and CDR2 FNYEAQ come from the germline V gene.

The sample holds a few counts of this clonotype. In DNA, the CDR3 is TGCAGTGCTAGAGTTACTAGTAGGTACGAGCAGTACTTC. Encoded protein: CSARVTSRYEQYF. V usage is TRBV20-1 and J usage is TRBJ2-7; D possibly corresponds to TRBD2 (5 bases). V lost 1 base to trimming and J lost 4 bases, with 11 bases between them. Germline V gene sequence: CDR1 DFQATT, CDR2 SNEGSKA (reference sequence). The CDR3 is made up of 13 amino acids.

This clonotype was recorded a few times. The chain joins TRBV5-6 to TRBJ2-2; possible D gene TRBD1, 6 bases. Per the germline V gene, CDR1 is SGHDT and CDR2 is YYEEEE. The V and J ends lost 2 bases and 0 bases respectively, with 11 bases between them. The CDR3 sequence is 16 residues long. CDR3 bases: TGTGCCAGCAGCTTTGGACAGCCAACGAACACCGGGGAGCTGTTTTTT. It is translated as CASSFGQPTNTGELFF.

The sample holds many counts of this clonotype. The chain is built from TRBV6-6 and TRBJ2-5, with 9 bases that match TRBD1. This CDR3 is 16 amino acids long. V shed 2 bases and J 3 bases; nucleotides not matched to a gene: 7. The germline V gene has CDR1 MNHNY and CDR2 SVGAGI (reference sequence). CDR3 DNA: TGTGCCAGCAGTTACCCGGGACAGGGCTCTGAAGAGACCCAGTACTTC. This codes for CASSYPGQGSEETQYF.